Listed below are T cell receptor beta chains from one sample, sequenced in a study of beta chain features in type 1 diabetes. Here immunoSEQ multiplex PCR was the method, and the copy in TCRdb shows in-frame clones only, minus some. In the table there are approximately 120,000 clones, 30% to 50% of which are singletons. The sequenced material came from stem cell memory CD4+ T cells from blood. The receptors stem from a woman aged 18-29 years in good health. Each CDR3 is given with its conserved first and last residue.

CDR3 length	V gene	J gene	CDR3 protein
17	TRBV18	TRBJ2-3	CASSQLAGGPLTDTQYF
11	TRBV20-1	TRBJ1-1	CSAKQGLEAFF
15	TRBV6-1	TRBJ2-7	CASSDPGTVSYEQYF
15	TRBV5-1	TRBJ2-3	CASSWSGLGADTQYF
12	TRBV29-1	TRBJ1-2	CSVQDSNYGYTF
15	TRBV10-3	TRBJ1-3	CAISPTGNTGNTIYF
13	TRBV7-2	TRBJ1-1	CASSLARNTEAFF
14	TRBV7-9	TRBJ2-3	CASSLGVTTDTQYF
15	TRBV29-1	TRBJ2-2	CSVGTSGSTSGELFF
16	TRBV30	TRBJ1-1	CAWSVQGDRGLTEAFF
15	TRBV6-6	TRBJ2-1	CASSSVREGKNEQFF
15	TRBV6-1	TRBJ2-7	CASSDLRLYTYEQYF
15	TRBV5-1	TRBJ1-5	CASSDGQGLGGPQHF
14	TRBV6-5	TRBJ2-1	CASSYGRSYNEQFF
15	TRBV10-3	TRBJ1-1	CAIRSSGTLNTEAFF
13	TRBV5-4	TRBJ1-1	CASSFLWNTEAFF
14	TRBV7-9	TRBJ1-2	CASSWGQGNYGYTF
16	TRBV4-2	TRBJ2-7	CASGPPFGSGHYEQYF
20	TRBV5-1	TRBJ2-1	CASSKPGLAGGPTFHNEQFF
14	TRBV29-1	TRBJ2-5	CSARLAGNQETQYF
18	TRBV15	TRBJ2-2	CATSRRTVDRLEAGELFF
14	TRBV18	TRBJ1-5	CASSPPGGNQPQHF
12	TRBV28	TRBJ2-2	CASTGGLGELFF
14	TRBV28	TRBJ1-4	CASSSPGGREKLFF
16	TRBV5-1	TRBJ2-3	CASSLQPAGAGDTQYF
16	TRBV28	TRBJ1-2	CASSSHYQLNNYGYTF
14	TRBV30	TRBJ1-2	CAWSSAGTNYGYTF
12	TRBV29-1	TRBJ2-5	CSVVTGPETQYF
17	TRBV4-1	TRBJ2-1	CASSSYRTSGHYNEQFF
13	TRBV28	TRBJ2-7	CASRGQLYYEQYF
17	TRBV4-2	TRBJ2-2	CASSQEGGGRNTGELFF
12	TRBV11-3	TRBJ2-1	CASTLWLAGQFF
15	TRBV19	TRBJ1-5	CASRTTGAANQPQHF
15	TRBV6-5	TRBJ2-1	CASSYSLDSYNEQFF
14	TRBV2	TRBJ1-5	CASSEGRLNQPQHF
14	TRBV14	TRBJ2-7	CASSQREVSYEQYF
13	TRBV28	TRBJ1-4	CASSPGDTEKLFF
16	TRBV15	TRBJ1-5	CATSTPRTGDNQPQHF
14	TRBV7-6	TRBJ2-7	CASSPQGAFYEQYF
15	TRBV9	TRBJ2-3	CASSVGGAGTDTQYF
14	TRBV7-8	TRBJ2-7	CASSLVLAGREQYF
11	TRBV29-1	TRBJ2-7	CSAGQDYEQYF
14	TRBV29-1	TRBJ1-1	CSVEEEGAGTEAFF
14	TRBV27	TRBJ2-7	CASSFSLAGHEQYF
17	TRBV27	TRBJ1-1	CASSSSPGTSINTEAFF
22	TRBV7-3	TRBJ2-1	CASSLKISLGTSGRGAHNEQFF
11	TRBV30	TRBJ1-1	CAWSRGTEAFF
14	TRBV7-3	TRBJ2-1	CASSFTGGQGEQFF
14	TRBV6-5	TRBJ1-2	CASSPRTGEEGYTF
14	TRBV5-1	TRBJ2-5	CASSLEQAQETQYF
15	TRBV5-6	TRBJ2-1	CASSLGLANNNEQFF
14	TRBV18	TRBJ2-7	CASSPISGSDEQYF
12	TRBV2	TRBJ2-7	CASRDRANEQYF
15	TRBV30	TRBJ2-7	CAWSVGTTINYEQYF
17	TRBV6-1	TRBJ2-4	CASSARQGRGAKNIQYF
16	TRBV30	TRBJ2-1	CAWSVPLGGFHSEQFF
15	TRBV25-1	TRBJ2-3	CASSVGGGVADTQYF
13	TRBV6-1	TRBJ1-2	CASSPGQAYGYTF
14	TRBV19	TRBJ2-5	CASSMSRQVETQYF
18	TRBV4-2	TRBJ2-5	CASGTTGRLCTYQETQYF